This T cell receptor beta chain was identified during a study of T cell responses to AZD1222 COVID-19 vaccine. Broader study findings: Dominant CD4 TCR responses targeted spike regions 160-218 and 743-854. Seropositive AZD1222 recipients at baseline numbered only five to seven.

Pooled samples include second doses given at about 4 or 12 weeks. Sequenced by immunoSEQ multiplex PCR; TCRdb stores in-frame clones only, minus some. The repertoire holds some 160,000 clones, with 87% as singletons. The ends were cut back, 5 bases at V and 6 bases at J, with 4 bases in the middle. This CDR3 has 11 amino acids. Germline V gives CDR1 MGHRA, CDR2 YSYEKL. Concerning this clone itself: No antigen is known for it.

The chain recombines TRBV4-1 with TRBJ2-2; D is unresolved. The sequencing used peripheral blood, collected 28 days after the second AZD1222 dose. This receptor was identified in an adult who received the AZD1222 COVID-19 vaccine. DNA for the CDR3: TGCGCCAGCAGCTCGGCCGGGGAGCTGTTTTTT. Translating it yields CASSSAGELFF.